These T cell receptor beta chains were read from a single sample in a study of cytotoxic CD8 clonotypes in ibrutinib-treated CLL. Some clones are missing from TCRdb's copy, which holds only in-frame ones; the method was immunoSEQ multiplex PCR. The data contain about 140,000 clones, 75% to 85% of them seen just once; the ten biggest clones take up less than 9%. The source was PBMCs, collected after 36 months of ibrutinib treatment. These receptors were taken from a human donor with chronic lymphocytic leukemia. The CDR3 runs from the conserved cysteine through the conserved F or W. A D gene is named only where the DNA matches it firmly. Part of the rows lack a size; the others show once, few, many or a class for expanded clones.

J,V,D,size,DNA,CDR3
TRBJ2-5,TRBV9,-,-,TGTGCCAGCAGCGTAGGTGCCAGTCAAGAGACCCAGTACTTC,CASSVGASQETQYF
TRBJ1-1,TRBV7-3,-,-,TGTGCCAGCAGCTTAATAATCGAGGAAGAAGCTTTCTTT,CASSLIIEEEAFF
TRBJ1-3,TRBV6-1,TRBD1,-,TGTGCCAGCAGTGAAAAGGACAGGATTTCTGGAAACACCATATATTTT,CASSEKDRISGNTIYF
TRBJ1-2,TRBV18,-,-,TGTGCCAGCGCCCCGGACAGCGACTATGGCTACACCTTC,CASAPDSDYGYTF
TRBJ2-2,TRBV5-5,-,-,TGTGCCAGCAGCTTGTCGCCCCCTGCGAACACCGGGGAGCTGTTTTTT,CASSLSPPANTGELFF
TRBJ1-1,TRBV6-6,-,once,TGTGCCAGCAGTTATGCAGGGAACACTGAAGCTTTCTTT,CASSYAGNTEAFF
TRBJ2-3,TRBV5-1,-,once,TGCGCCAGCAGCTGGGCGACAGGTAGCACAGATACGCAGTATTTT,CASSWATGSTDTQYF
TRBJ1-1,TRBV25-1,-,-,TGTGCCAGCAATGCGGGGCTGAACACTGAAGCTTTCTTT,CASNAGLNTEAFF
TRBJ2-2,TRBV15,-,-,TGTGCCACCAGCAGAGATCTACCCGGGTGGGGGAACACCGGGGAGCTGTTTTTT,CATSRDLPGWGNTGELFF
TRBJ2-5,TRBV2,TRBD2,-,TGTGCCAGCAGCCCCCCTCTAGCGGGAGTTGTTGAGACCCAGTACTTC,CASSPPLAGVVETQYF
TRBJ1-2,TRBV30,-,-,TGTGCCTGGAGTGTACGGGGGTTTGGCTACACCTTC,CAWSVRGFGYTF
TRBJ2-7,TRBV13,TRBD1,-,TGTGCCAGCAGCTTAGATGGACAGGGGACTTACGAGCAGTACTTC,CASSLDGQGTYEQYF
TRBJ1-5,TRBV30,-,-,TGTGCCTGGAGTATCGGGACAACGGATCAGCCCCAGCATTTT,CAWSIGTTDQPQHF
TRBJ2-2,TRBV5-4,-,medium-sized,TGTGCCAGCAGCTCCACGACAGAGCCGAACACCGGGGAGCTGTTTTTT,CASSSTTEPNTGELFF
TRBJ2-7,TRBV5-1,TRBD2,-,TGCGCCAGCAGCCCCCGGGAGGTATCTGGCGAGCAGTACTTC,CASSPREVSGEQYF
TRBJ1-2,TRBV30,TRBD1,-,TGTGCCTGGGGCCGCCCATCCGGGACAGCTAACTATGGCTACACCTTC,CAWGRPSGTANYGYTF
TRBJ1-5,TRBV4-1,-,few,TGCGCCAGCAGCCAGGAGAGGATTAGCAATCAGCCCCAGCATTTT,CASSQERISNQPQHF
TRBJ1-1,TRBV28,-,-,TGTGCCAGCGTTTTGTCCATGAACACTGAAGCTTTCTTT,CASVLSMNTEAFF
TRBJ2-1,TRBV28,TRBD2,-,TGTGCCAGCACCGTTACCCGCCTAGCGGGAGGGAACAATGAGCAGTTCTTC,CASTVTRLAGGNNEQFF
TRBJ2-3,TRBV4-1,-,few,TGCGCCAGCAGCCATCCCTTACCCCCAGGGGATACGCAGTATTTT,CASSHPLPPGDTQYF
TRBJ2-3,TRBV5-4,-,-,TGTGCCAGCAGCTTTAAGTTGTCGGGAGAATCAGATACGCAGTATTTT,CASSFKLSGESDTQYF
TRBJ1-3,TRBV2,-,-,TGTGCCAGCAGTATCGCTGGAAACACCATATATTTT,CASSIAGNTIYF
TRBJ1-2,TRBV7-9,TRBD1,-,TGTGCCAGCAGGGAGGGGACAGGGGATGGCTACACCTTC,CASREGTGDGYTF
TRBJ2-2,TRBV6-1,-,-,TGTGCCAGCAGTGCTCGACAGACCGGGGAGCTGTTTTTT,CASSARQTGELFF
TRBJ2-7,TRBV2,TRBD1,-,TGTGCCAGCACCCCCGGGACAGGGCATTACGAGCAGTACTTC,CASTPGTGHYEQYF
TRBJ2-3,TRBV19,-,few,TGTGCCAGTAGCACGGGTCGGGGCAGCTTTAGCACAGATACGCAGTATTTT,CASSTGRGSFSTDTQYF
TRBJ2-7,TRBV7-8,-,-,TGTGCCAGCAGTCAGATCGGGGAGCAGTACTTC,CASSQIGEQYF
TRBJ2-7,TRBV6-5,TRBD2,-,TGTGCCAGCAGTTACTCGACGGGAGGGACCTACGAGCAGTACTTC,CASSYSTGGTYEQYF
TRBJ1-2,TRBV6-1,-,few,TGTGCCAGCAGTGGCGGACCGACGGTATATGGCTACACCTTC,CASSGGPTVYGYTF
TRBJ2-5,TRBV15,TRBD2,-,TGTGCCACCAGCAGAGAGGGACTAGCGGGATTTGGGACCCAGTACTTC,CATSREGLAGFGTQYF
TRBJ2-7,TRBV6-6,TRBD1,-,TGTGCCAGCAGTTTCCGGACAGGGTCCTACGAGCAGTACTTC,CASSFRTGSYEQYF
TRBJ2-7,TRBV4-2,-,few,TGTGCCAGCAGCCAAGACGGTCTTGGACGGGCCTACGAGCAGTACTTC,CASSQDGLGRAYEQYF
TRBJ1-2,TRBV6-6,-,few,TGTGCCAGCAGCCAGGGCGGGGGATACGGTGGCTACACCTTC,CASSQGGGYGGYTF
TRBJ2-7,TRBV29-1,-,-,TGCAGCGTTCGGAACTCCTACGAGCAGTACTTC,CSVRNSYEQYF
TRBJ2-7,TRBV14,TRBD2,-,TGTGCCAGCAGCCCTTTGGGGCTAGCGGGGGAGTACGAGCAGTACTTC,CASSPLGLAGEYEQYF
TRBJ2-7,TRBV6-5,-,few,TGTGCCAGCAGTTACCCGGGGAACGAGCAGTACTTC,CASSYPGNEQYF
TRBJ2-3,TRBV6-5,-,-,TGTGCCAGCAGTTACTCAAGGGACTCCCTGGGGATAACGCAGTATTTT,CASSYSRDSLGITQYF
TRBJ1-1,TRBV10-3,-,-,TGTGCCATCAGTGAGTTAGGGGGGGCACCTGAAGCTTTCTTT,CAISELGGAPEAFF
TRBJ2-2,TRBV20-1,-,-,TGCAGCGGGGTATGGTCCGGGGAGCTGTTTTTT,CSGVWSGELFF
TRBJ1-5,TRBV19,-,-,TGTGCCAGTAGTATCCAGTCCCCGAGAGGTCAGCCCCAGCATTTT,CASSIQSPRGQPQHF
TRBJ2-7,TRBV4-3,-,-,TGCGCCAGCAGCCAAGGAGGTTCCCTCGGGGACGAGCAGTACTTC,CASSQGGSLGDEQYF
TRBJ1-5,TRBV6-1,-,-,TGTGCCAGCAGTGCTGGGGGACCTAGCAATCAGCCCCAGCATTTT,CASSAGGPSNQPQHF
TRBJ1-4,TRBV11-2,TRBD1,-,TGTGCCAGCAGCTTAAGGGGGCCCGGGACTAATGAAAAACTGTTTTTT,CASSLRGPGTNEKLFF
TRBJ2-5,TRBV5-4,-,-,TGTGCCAGCAGCGCCGGGACGTTCCAAGAGACCCAGTACTTC,CASSAGTFQETQYF
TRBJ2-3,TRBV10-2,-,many,TGCGCCAGCAATGTGGATACGCAGTATTTT,CASNVDTQYF
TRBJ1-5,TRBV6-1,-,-,TGTGCCACCGAACCACGAACAGCAAGCAATCAGCCCCAGCATTTT,CATEPRTASNQPQHF
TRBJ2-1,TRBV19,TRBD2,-,TGTGCCAGTAGAAGCGGGACTAGCAGCTACAATGAGCAGTTCTTC,CASRSGTSSYNEQFF
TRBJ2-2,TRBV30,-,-,TGTGCCTGGAGTCTTCAGAACACCGGGGAGCTGTTTTTT,CAWSLQNTGELFF
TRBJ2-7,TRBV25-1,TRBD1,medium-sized,TGTGCCAGCAGCGCCAACAGGGGCCTCCCCTACGAGCAGTACTTC,CASSANRGLPYEQYF
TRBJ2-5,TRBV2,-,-,TGTGCCAGCAGCCCGGACACTGCCGAGACCCAGTACTTC,CASSPDTAETQYF
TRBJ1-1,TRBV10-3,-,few,TGTGCCATCAGTCCGACTGAGATGAACACTGAAGCTTTCTTT,CAISPTEMNTEAFF
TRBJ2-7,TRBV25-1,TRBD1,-,TGTGCCAGCAGTGAGCCCCTACAGGGGGACTACGAGCAGTACTTC,CASSEPLQGDYEQYF
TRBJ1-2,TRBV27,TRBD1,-,TGTGCCAGCAGCCGACAGGGGGCTAACTATGGCTACACCTTC,CASSRQGANYGYTF
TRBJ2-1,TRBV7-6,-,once,TGTGCCAGCAGCCTAATAGGGGAGGAGCAGTTCTTC,CASSLIGEEQFF
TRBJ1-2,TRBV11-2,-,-,TGTGCCAGCAGCTTAGCTGGTGGGCAGGATGGGGGCAGGTGGTTCGGCTACACCTTC,CASSLAGGQDGGRWFGYTF
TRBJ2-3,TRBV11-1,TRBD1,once,TGTGCCAGCAGCTTAAGGGACAGGGGGCTTGTCGAAGATACGCAGTATTTT,CASSLRDRGLVEDTQYF
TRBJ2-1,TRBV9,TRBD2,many,TGTGCCAGCAGCGTAGGGGCGGGAGCGGGCGGTGAGCAGTTCTTC,CASSVGAGAGGEQFF